This TCR beta chain was sequenced in a study of tissue T cells after allogeneic stem cell transplantation. The time point: mouse harvest day 7 after allogeneic transplant. Mouse grafts combined 10^7 T-cell-depleted bone marrow cells with 10^6 splenic CD5+ T cells. The length of the CDR3 is 12 residues. The germline V gene encodes CDR1 SGHSN and CDR2 HYEKVE. V lost 4 bases and J 0 bases, leaving 3 bases between the germline ends. Profiled with immunoSEQ multiplex PCR; TCRdb holds only in-frame clones, not every one. The data hold over 7,500 clones, with approximately 47% observed a single time. Comments on this clone: The gene names here belong to mouse. The CDR3 end falls 1 residue outside the read, so it is completed with the germline J gene.

This chain connects TRBV12-1 to TRBJ1-3; D not certain. The specimen was gut tissue. This sequence originates from a female BALB/c mouse given C57BL/6 T cells with graft-versus-host disease after an allogeneic hematopoietic cell transplant. Incomplete CDR3 DNA: TGTGCCAGCTCACGTTCTGGAAATACGCTCTAT. Translation gives CASSRSGNTLY. The full CDR3 sequence reads CASSRSGNTLYF.